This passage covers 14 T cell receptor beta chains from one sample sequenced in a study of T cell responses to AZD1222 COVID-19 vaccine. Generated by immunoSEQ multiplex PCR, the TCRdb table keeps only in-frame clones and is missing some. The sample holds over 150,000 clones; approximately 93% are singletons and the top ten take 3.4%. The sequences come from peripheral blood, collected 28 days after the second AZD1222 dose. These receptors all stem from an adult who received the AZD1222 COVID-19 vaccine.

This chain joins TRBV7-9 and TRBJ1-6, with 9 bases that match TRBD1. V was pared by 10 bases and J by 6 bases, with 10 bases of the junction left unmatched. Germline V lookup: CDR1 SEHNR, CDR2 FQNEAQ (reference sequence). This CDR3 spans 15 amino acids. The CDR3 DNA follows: TGTGCCACCGCCCGGACAGGGGCGGTTAATTCACCCCTCCACTTT. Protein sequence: CATARTGAVNSPLHF.

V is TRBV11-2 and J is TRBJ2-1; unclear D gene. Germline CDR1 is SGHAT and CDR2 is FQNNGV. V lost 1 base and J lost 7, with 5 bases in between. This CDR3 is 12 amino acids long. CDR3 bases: TGTGCCAGCAGCTTAGGGCGAAATGAGCAGTTCTTC. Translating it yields CASSLGRNEQFF.

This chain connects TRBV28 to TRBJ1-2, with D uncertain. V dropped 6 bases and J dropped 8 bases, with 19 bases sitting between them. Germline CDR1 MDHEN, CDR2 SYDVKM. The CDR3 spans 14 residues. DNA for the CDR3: TGTGCCAGCAGCAATACCGGAGGGTCTGGGGGCTACACCTTC. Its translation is CASSNTGGSGGYTF.

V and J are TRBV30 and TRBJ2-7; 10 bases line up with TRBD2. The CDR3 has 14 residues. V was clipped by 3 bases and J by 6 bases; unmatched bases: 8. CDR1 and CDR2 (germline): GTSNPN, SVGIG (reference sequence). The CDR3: CAWRKAGGVLEQYF. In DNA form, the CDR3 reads TGTGCCTGGAGGAAAGCGGGAGGGGTACTCGAGCAGTACTTC.

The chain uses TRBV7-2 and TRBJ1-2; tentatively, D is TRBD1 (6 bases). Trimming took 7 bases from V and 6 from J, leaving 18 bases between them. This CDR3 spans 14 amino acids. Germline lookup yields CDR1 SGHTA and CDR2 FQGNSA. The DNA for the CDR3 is TGTGCCAGCACCGATGGGGGGCGAAGGAATGGCTACACCTTC. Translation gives CASTDGGRRNGYTF. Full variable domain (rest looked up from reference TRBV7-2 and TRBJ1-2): GAGVSQSPSNKVTEKGKDVELRCDPISGHTALYWYRQSLGQGLEFLIYFQGNSAPDKSGLPSDRFSAERTGGSVSTLTIQRTQQEDSAVYLCASTDGGRRNGYTFGSGTRLTVV.

The CDR3 protein is CASSIGDRGQGQPQHF. The CDR3 DNA is TGTGCCAGTAGTATAGGGGACAGGGGGCAGGGACAGCCCCAGCATTTT. V gene TRBV19 combines with J gene TRBJ1-5; TRBD1 matches at 12 bases. Germline loops: CDR1 LNHDA, CDR2 SQIVND (reference sequence). The trim removed 1 base at V and 7 bases at J, leaving 5 bases unmatched. This CDR3 comprises 16 residues.

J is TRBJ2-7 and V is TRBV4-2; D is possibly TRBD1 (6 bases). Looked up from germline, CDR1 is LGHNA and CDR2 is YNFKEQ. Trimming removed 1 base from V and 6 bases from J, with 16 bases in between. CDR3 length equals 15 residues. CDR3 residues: CASSQARDKIREQYF. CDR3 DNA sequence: TGTGCCAGCAGCCAAGCCCGGGACAAGATTCGCGAGCAGTACTTC.

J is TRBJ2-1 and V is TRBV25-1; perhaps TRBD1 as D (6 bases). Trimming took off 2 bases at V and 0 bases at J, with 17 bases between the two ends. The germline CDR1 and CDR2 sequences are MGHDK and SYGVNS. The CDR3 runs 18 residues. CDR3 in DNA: TGTGCCAGCAGTGAAACCCCCTCGACAGGCAGCTCCTACAATGAGCAGTTCTTC. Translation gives CASSETPSTGSSYNEQFF.

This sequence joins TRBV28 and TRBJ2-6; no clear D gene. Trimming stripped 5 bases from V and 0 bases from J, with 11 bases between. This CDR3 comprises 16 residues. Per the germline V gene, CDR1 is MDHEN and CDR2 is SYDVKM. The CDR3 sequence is CASSAGSLSGANVLTF. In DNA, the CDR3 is TGTGCCAGCAGTGCAGGCTCTCTCTCTGGGGCCAACGTCCTGACTTTC. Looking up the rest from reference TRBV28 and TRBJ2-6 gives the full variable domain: DVKVTQSSRYLVKRTGEKVFLECVQDMDHENMFWYRQDPGLGLRLIYFSYDVKMKEKGDIPEGYSVSREKKERFSLILESASTNQTSMYLCASSAGSLSGANVLTFGAGSRLTVL.

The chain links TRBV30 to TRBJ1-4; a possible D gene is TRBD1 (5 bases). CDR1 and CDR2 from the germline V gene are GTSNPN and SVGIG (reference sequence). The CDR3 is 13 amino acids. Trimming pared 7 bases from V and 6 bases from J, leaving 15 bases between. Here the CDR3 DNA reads TGTGCCTTGAGAGGGCAGGGCGATGAAAAACTGTTTTTT. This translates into CALRGQGDEKLFF.

CDR3: CATSDSRREGLAETQYF. The CDR3 DNA reads as TGTGCCACCAGTGACTCCAGAAGGGAGGGCCTGGCAGAGACCCAGTACTTC. This chain uses TRBV24-1 with TRBJ2-5, with 7 bases lining up with TRBD2. In germline, CDR1 is KGHDR, CDR2 SFDVKD. The J segment lost 4 bases and the V segment lost 4 bases, leaving 14 bases of the junction unmatched. The CDR3 spans 17 residues.

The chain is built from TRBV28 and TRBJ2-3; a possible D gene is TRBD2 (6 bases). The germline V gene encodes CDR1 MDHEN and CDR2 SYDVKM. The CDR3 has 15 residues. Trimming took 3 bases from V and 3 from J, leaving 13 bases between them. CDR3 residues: CASSFTVRGTDTQYF. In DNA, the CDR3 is TGTGCCAGCAGTTTTACAGTTCGGGGGACAGATACGCAGTATTTT.

This CDR3 reads CASSFFQGPGELFF. As DNA, the CDR3 is TGTGCCAGCAGTTTCTTTCAGGGGCCCGGGGAGCTGTTTTTT. The chain carries TRBV28 and TRBJ2-2; TRBD1 might be the D (6 bases). The CDR3 runs to 14 residues. Germline CDR1 reads MDHEN; CDR2 reads SYDVKM. Trimming took off 3 bases at V and 6 bases at J, with 11 bases between the two ends.

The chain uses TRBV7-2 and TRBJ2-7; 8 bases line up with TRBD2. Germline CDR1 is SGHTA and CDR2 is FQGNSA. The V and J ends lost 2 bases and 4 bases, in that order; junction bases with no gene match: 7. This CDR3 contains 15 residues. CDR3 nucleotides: TGTGCCAGCAGCTTAAAAGCGGGAGAATTTTACGAGCAGTACTTC. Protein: CASSLKAGEFYEQYF. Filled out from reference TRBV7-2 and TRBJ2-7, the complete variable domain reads GAGVSQSPSNKVTEKGKDVELRCDPISGHTALYWYRQSLGQGLEFLIYFQGNSAPDKSGLPSDRFSAERTGGSVSTLTIQRTQQEDSAVYLCASSLKAGEFYEQYFGPGTRLTVT.